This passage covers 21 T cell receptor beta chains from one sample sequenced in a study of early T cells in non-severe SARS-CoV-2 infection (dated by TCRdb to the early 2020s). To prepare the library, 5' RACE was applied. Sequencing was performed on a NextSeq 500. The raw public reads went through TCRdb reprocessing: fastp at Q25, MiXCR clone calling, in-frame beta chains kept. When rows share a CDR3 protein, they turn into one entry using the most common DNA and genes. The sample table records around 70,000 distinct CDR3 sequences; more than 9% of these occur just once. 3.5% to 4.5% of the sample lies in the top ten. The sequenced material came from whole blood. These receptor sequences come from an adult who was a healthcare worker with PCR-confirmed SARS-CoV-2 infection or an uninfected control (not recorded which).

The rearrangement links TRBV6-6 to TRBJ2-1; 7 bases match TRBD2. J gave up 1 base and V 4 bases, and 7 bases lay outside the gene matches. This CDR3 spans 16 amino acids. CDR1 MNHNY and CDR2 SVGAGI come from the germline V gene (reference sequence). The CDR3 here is CASSSSGTGSYNEQFF. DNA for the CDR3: TGTGCCAGCAGTTCCAGCGGGACGGGTTCCTACAATGAGCAGTTCTTC.

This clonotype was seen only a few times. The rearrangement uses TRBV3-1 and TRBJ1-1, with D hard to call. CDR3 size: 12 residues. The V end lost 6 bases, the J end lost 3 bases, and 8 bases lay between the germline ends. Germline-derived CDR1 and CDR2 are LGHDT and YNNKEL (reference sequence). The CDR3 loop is CASSREYTEAFF. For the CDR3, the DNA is TGTGCCAGCAGTCGTGAGTACACTGAAGCTTTCTTT.

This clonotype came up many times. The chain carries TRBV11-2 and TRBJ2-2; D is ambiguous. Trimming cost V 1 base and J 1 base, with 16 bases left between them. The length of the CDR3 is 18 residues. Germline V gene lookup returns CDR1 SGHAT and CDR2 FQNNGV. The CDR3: CASSLAVGSVGNTGELFF. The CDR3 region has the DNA TGTGCCAGCAGCTTAGCGGTGGGAAGCGTCGGGAACACCGGGGAGCTGTTTTTT.

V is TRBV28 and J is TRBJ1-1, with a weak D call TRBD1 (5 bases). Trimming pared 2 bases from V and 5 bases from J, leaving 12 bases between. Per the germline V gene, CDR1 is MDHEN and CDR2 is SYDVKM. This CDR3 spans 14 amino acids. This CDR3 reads CASSLVAGRTEAFF. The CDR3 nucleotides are TGTGCCAGCAGTTTAGTTGCAGGGAGGACTGAAGCTTTCTTT.

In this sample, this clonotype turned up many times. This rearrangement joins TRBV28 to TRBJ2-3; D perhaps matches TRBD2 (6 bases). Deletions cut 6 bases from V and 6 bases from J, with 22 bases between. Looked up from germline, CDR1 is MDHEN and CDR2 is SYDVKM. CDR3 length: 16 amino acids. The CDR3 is CASRQYRDSAWDTQYF. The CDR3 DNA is TGTGCCAGCAGGCAGTATCGGGACTCAGCATGGGATACGCAGTATTTT.

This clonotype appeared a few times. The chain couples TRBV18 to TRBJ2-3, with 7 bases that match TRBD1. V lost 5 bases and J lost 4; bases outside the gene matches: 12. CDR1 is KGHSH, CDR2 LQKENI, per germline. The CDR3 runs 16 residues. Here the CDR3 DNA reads TGTGCCAGCTCAGAGGGACAGTTGGGAGTCGCAGATACGCAGTATTTT. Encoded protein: CASSEGQLGVADTQYF.

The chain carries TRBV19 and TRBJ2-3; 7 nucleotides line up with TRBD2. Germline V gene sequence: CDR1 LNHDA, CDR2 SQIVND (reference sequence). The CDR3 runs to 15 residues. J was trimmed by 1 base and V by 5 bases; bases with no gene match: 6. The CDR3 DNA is TGTGCCAGTAGTTGGAGCGGGACGGGCACAGATACGCAGTATTTT. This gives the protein CASSWSGTGTDTQYF.

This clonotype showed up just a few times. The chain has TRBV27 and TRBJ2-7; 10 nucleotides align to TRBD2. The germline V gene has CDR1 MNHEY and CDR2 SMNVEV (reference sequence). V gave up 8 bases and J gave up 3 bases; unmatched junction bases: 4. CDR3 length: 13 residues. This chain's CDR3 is CASGGTSVYEQYF. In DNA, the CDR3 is TGTGCCAGCGGCGGGACTAGCGTCTACGAGCAGTACTTC.

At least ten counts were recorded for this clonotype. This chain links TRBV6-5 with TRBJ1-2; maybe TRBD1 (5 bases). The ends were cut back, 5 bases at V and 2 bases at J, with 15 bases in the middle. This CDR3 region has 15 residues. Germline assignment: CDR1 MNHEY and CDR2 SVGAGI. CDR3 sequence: CASSRGEVSNYGYTF. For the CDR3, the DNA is TGTGCCAGCAGTCGGGGCGAGGTGTCCAACTATGGCTACACCTTC.

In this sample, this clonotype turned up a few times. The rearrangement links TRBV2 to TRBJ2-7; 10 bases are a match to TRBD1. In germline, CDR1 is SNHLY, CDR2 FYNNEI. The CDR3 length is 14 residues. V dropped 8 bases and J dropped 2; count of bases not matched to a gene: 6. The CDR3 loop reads CASAAGTGAYEQYF. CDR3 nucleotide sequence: TGTGCCAGCGCGGCCGGGACAGGGGCCTACGAGCAGTACTTC.

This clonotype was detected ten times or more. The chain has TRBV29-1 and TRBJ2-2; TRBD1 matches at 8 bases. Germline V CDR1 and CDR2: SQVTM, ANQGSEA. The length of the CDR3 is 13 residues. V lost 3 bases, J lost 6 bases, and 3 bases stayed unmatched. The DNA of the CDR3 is TGCAGCGTTGATGACAGGGGTGCCGGGGAGCTGTTTTTT. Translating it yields CSVDDRGAGELFF.

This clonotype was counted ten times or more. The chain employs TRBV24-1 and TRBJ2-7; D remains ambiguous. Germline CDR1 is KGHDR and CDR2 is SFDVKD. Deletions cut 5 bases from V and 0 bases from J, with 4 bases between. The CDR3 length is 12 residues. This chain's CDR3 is CATSGDSYEQYF. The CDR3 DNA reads TGTGCCACCAGTGGGGACTCCTACGAGCAGTACTTC.

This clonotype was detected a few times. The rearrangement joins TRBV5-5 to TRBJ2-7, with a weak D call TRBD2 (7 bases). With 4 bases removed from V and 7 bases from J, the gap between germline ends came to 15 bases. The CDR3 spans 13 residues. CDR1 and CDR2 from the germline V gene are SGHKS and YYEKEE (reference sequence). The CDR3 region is CASSPRGAWEQYF. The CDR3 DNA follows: TGTGCCAGCAGCCCCCGGGGGGCCTGGGAGCAGTACTTC.

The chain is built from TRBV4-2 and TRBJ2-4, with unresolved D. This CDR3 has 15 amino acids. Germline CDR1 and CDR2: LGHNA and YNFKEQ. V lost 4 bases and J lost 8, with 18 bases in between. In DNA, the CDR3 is TGTGCCAGCAGCCTCTCCTTGTCAGGCGGTCACATTCAGTACTTC. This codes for CASSLSLSGGHIQYF.

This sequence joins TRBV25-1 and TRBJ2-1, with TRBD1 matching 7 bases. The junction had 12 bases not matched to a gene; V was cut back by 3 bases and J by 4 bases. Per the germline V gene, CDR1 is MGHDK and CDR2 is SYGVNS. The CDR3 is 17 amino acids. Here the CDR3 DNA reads TGTGCCAGCAGTGAGCAAATGTGGGACAGCCTTTACAATGAGCAGTTCTTC. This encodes CASSEQMWDSLYNEQFF. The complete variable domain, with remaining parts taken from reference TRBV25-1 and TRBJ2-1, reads EADIYQTPRYLVIGTGKKITLECSQTMGHDKMYWYQQDPGMELHLIHYSYGVNSTEKGDLSSESTVSRIRTEHFPLTLESARPSHTSQYLCASSEQMWDSLYNEQFFGPGTRLTVL.

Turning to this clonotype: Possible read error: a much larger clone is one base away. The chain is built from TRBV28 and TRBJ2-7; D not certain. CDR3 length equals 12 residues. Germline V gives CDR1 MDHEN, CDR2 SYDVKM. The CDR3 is CVSRRGSYEQYF. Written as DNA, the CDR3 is TGTGTCAGCAGAAGAGGATCCTACGAGCAGTACTTC.

In DNA form, the CDR3 reads TGTGCCAGCTCAAACCATAGGCAGAACACTGAAGCTTTCTTT. This translates into CASSNHRQNTEAFF. The J gene is TRBJ1-1, the V gene TRBV18; the D is unclear. Looked up from germline, CDR1 is KGHSH and CDR2 is LQKENI. The V gene lost 5 bases and the J gene lost 1 base, with 11 bases spanning the gap. The CDR3 covers 14 residues.

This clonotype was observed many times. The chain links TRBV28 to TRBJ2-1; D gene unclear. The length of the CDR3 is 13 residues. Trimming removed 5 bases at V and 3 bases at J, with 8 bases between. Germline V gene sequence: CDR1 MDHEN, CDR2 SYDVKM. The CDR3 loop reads CASSQLVYNEQFF. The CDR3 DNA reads TGTGCCAGCAGTCAGCTAGTCTACAATGAGCAGTTCTTC.

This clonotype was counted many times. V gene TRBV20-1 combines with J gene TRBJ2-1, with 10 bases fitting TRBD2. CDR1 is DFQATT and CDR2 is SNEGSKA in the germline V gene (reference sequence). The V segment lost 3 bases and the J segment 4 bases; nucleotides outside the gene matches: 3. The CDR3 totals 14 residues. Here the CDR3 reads CSASPGLAYNEQFF. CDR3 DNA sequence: TGCAGTGCTAGTCCGGGACTAGCGTACAATGAGCAGTTCTTC.

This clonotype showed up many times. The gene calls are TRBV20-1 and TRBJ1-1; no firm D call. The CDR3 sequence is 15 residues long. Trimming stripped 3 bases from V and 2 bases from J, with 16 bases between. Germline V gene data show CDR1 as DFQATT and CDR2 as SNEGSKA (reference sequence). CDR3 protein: CSASNSETLNTEAFF. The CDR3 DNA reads TGCAGTGCTAGTAACAGCGAGACCTTAAACACTGAAGCTTTCTTT.

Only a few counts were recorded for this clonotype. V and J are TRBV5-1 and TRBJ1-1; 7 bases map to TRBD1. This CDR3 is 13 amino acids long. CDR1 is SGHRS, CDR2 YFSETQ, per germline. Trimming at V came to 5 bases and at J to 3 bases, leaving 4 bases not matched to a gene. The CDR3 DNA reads TGCGCCAGCAGACCCGGGACAGACACTGAAGCTTTCTTT. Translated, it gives CASRPGTDTEAFF.